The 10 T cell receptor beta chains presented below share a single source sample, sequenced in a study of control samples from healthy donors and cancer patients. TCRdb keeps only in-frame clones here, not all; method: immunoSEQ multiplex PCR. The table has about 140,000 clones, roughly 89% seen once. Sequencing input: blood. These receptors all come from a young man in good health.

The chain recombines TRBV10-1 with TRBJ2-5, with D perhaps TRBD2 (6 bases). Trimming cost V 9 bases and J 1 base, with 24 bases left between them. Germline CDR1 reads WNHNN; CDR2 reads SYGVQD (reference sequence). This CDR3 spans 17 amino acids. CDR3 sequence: CASFSPQRNGGQETQYF. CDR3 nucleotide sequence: TGCGCCAGTTTCTCCCCACAGCGCAACGGGGGCCAAGAGACCCAGTACTTC.

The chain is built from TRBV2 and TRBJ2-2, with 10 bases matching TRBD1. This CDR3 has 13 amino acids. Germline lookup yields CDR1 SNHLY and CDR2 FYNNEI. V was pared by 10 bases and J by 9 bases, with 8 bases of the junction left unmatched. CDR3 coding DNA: TGTGCCACACTGGACAGGGGGGGCAGGGAGCTGTTTTTT. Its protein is CATLDRGGRELFF. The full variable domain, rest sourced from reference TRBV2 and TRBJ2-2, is EPEVTQTPSHQVTQMGQEVILRCVPISNHLYFYWYRQILGQKVEFLVSFYNNEISEKSEIFDDQFSVERPDGSNFTLKIRSTKLEDSAMYFCATLDRGGRELFFGEGSRLTVL.

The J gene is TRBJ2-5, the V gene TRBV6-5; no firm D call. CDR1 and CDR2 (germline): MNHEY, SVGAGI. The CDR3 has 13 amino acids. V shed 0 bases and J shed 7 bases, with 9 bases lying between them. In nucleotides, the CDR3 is TGTGCCAGCAGTTACTCGCCACCAGGGACCCAGTACTTC. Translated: CASSYSPPGTQYF.

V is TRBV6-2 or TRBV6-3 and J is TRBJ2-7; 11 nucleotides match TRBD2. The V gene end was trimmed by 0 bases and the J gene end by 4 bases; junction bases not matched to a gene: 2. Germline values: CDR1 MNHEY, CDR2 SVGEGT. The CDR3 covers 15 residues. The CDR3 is CASSYSTSGSYEQYF. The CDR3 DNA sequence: TGTGCCAGCAGTTACTCAACTAGCGGGAGTTACGAGCAGTACTTC.

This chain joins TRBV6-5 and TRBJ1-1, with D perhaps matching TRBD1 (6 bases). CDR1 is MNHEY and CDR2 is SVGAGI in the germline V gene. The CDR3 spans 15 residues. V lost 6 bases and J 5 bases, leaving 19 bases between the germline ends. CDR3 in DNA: TGTGCCAGCAGGGAGTACAGGGCCCGGGGGACTGAAGCTTTCTTT. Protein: CASREYRARGTEAFF.

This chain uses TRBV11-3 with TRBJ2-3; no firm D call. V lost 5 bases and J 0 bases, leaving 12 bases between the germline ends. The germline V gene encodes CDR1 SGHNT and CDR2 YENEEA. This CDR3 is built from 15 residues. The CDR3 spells CASSLVVSSTDTQYF. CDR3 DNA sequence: TGTGCCAGCAGCCTTGTGGTATCTAGCACAGATACGCAGTATTTT.

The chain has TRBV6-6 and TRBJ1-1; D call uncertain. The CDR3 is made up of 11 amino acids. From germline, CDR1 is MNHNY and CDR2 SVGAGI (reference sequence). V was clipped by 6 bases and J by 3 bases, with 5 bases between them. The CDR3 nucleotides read TGTGCCAGCAGGGCAGACACTGAAGCTTTCTTT. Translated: CASRADTEAFF.

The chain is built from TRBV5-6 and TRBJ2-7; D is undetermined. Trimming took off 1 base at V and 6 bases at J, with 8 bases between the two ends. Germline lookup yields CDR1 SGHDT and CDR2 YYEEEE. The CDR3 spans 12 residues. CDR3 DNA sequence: TGTGCCAGCAGCTTGCCCCCCCGCGAGCAGTACTTC. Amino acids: CASSLPPREQYF.

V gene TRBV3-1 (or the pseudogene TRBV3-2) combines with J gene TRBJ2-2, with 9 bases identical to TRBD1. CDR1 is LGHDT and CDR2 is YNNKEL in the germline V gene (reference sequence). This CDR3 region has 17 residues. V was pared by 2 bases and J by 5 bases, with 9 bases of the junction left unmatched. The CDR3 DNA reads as TGTGCCAGCAGCCAATGCCGGCGGGACAGGGCAACCGGGGAGCTGTTTTTT. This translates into CASSQCRRDRATGELFF.

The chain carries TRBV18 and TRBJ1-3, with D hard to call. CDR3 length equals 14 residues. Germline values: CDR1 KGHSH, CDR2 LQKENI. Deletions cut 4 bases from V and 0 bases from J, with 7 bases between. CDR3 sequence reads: CASSLQSSGNTIYF. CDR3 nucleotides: TGTGCCAGCTCACTTCAGAGCTCTGGAAACACCATATATTTT. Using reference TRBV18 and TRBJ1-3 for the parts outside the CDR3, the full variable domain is NAGVMQNPRHLVRRRGQEARLRCSPMKGHSHVYWYRQLPEEGLKFMVYLQKENIIDESGMPKERFSAEFPKEGPSILRIQQVVRGDSAAYFCASSLQSSGNTIYFGEGSWLTVV.